The present T cell receptor (beta chain) was sequenced within a study of blood T cell repertoires in COVID-19. TCRdb keeps only in-frame clones here, not all; method: immunoSEQ multiplex PCR. The sample has 190,000 or so clones, approximately 90% seen once; the top ten hold roughly 1.2%. V trimming: 4 bases; J trimming: 7 bases; junction bases outside the gene matches: 13. The length of the CDR3 is 15 residues. The germline V gene encodes CDR1 SGDLS and CDR2 YYNGEE. Sequenced input: PBMCs or T cells enriched from blood (not recorded which). This chain links TRBV9 with TRBJ1-2; 7 nucleotides line up with TRBD1. The sequence was obtained from a man aged 25 to 45 who had recovered from COVID-19. The CDR3 sequence: CASSLKSGTVLGYTF. The CDR3 nucleotides read TGTGCCAGCAGCTTGAAATCCGGGACAGTTCTTGGCTACACCTTC.